The rows below give T cell receptor beta chains drawn from one sample of a study of OX40 agonist ivuxolimab in advanced cancers. Data came from immunoSEQ multiplex PCR; TCRdb stores just in-frame clones and leaves some out. In the table there are tens of thousands of clones, roughly four fifths of which are singletons. Sequenced material: CD4+ or CD8+ T cells sorted from blood, taken in a trial of the OX40 agonist ivuxolimab. These receptors were collected from an adult with an advanced solid tumor such as melanoma, head and neck, liver or kidney cancer. Each CDR3 is given with its conserved first and last residue. Fields, in order: D gene, clone size, V gene, J gene, CDR3 DNA, CDR3 protein. The D gene is left open where the match is weak. The size entry is marked missing in some rows and otherwise reads once, few, many or a size class.

>NA|NA|TRBV6-5|TRBJ2-2
TGTGCCAGCGGGACGAACACCGGGGAGCTGTTTTTT
CASGTNTGELFF
>NA|few|TRBV21-1|TRBJ2-7
TGTGCCAGCAGCAACCGGGACATAGAATACGAGCAGTACTTC
CASSNRDIEYEQYF
>NA|NA|TRBV28|TRBJ1-2
TGTGCCACGGAAGAGCCTCATGGCTACACCTTC
CATEEPHGYTF
>NA|NA|TRBV18|TRBJ2-3
TGTGCCAGCTCACCTATAGCAGGCGAGACAGATACGCAGTATTTT
CASSPIAGETDTQYF
>TRBD1|NA|TRBV7-3|TRBJ2-2
TGTGCCAGCAGCTTAACGGGAGTGCAGGGGGTATCGAACACCGGGGAGCTGTTTTTT
CASSLTGVQGVSNTGELFF
>NA|NA|TRBV30|TRBJ1-2
TGTGCCTGGAGTCCAGGGGTGGGCTACACCTTC
CAWSPGVGYTF
>NA|NA|TRBV10-3|TRBJ1-1
TGTGCCATCAGTGAGGCGGACAGGAACACTGAAGCTTTCTTT
CAISEADRNTEAFF
>NA|NA|TRBV19|TRBJ1-5
TGTGCCAGTAGCTGGGACACCTATCAGCCCCAGCATTTT
CASSWDTYQPQHF
>TRBD1|NA|TRBV5-1|TRBJ2-7
TGCGCCAGCAGCTCGTTACAGGGGGATTCCTACGAGCAGTACTTC
CASSSLQGDSYEQYF
>TRBD2|once|TRBV4-2|TRBJ2-3
TGTGCCAGCAGCCAGCGGGGGGTCACAGATACGCAGTATTTT
CASSQRGVTDTQYF
>NA|NA|TRBV28|TRBJ1-1
TGTGCCAGCAGTTTATACCTTCAGATGAACACTGAAGCTTTCTTT
CASSLYLQMNTEAFF
>TRBD2|NA|TRBV16|TRBJ2-7
TGTGCCAGCAGCGGGACTAGCGGAGTGCAGTACTTC
CASSGTSGVQYF
>NA|once|TRBV6-5|TRBJ1-6
TGTGCCAGCAGTTACAGGTCACCCCTCCACTTT
CASSYRSPLHF
>NA|NA|TRBV28|TRBJ2-7
TGTGCCAGCAGTTTTATGGACAGCGAAGGTGAGTACTTC
CASSFMDSEGEYF
>NA|NA|TRBV29-1|TRBJ2-5
TGCAGCATCGACAGGCAAGAGACCCAGTACTTC
CSIDRQETQYF
>TRBD2|NA|TRBV4-1|TRBJ2-1
TGCGCCAGCAGCCTTACTAGCGGGGGGGCCAGCTCCTACAATGAGCAGTTCTTC
CASSLTSGGASSYNEQFF
>TRBD1|NA|TRBV27|TRBJ2-7
TGTGCCAGCAGTTTAAAGGGGGCGAAAGGCTACGAGCAGTACTTC
CASSLKGAKGYEQYF
>NA|many|TRBV4-3|TRBJ1-3
TGCGCCAGCAGCCTAGGGGGAAGTGGAAACACCATATATTTT
CASSLGGSGNTIYF